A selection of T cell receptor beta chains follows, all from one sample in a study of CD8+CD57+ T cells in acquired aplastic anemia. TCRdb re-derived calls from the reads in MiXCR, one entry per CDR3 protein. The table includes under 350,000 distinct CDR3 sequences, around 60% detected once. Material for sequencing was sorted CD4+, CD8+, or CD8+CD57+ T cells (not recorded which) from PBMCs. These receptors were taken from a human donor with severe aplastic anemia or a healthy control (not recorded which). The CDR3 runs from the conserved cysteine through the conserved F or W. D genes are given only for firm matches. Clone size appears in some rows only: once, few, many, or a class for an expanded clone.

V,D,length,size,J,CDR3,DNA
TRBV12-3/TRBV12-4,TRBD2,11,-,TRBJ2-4,CASGAGGRFYF,TGTGCCAGCGGTGCGGGGGGCAGATTCTACTTC
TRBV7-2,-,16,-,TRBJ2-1,CASSLGASGPYNEQFF,TGTGCCAGCAGCTTAGGGGCCAGCGGTCCCTACAATGAGCAGTTCTTC
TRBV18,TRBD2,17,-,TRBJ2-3,CASSPRPNGGYTDTQYF,TGTGCCAGCTCACCACGGCCTAACGGGGGGTACACAGATACGCAGTATTTT
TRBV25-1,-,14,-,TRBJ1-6,CASSEGGDNSPLHF,TGTGCCAGCAGTGAGGGGGGCGATAATTCACCCCTCCACTTT
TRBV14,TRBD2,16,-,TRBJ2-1,CASSQSLAGTNNEQFF,TGTGCCAGCAGCCAGAGCTTAGCGGGGACTAACAATGAGCAGTTCTTC
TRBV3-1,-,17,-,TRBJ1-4,CASSQDLGVRTNEKLFF,TGTGCCAGCAGCCAAGATCTTGGGGTCAGAACTAATGAAAAACTGTTTTTT
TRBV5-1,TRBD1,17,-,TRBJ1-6,CASSDGQGGFGNSPLHF,TGCGCCAGCAGCGATGGACAGGGTGGATTTGGTAATTCACCCCTCCACTTT
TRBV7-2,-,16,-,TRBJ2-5,CASSLGLAGRRETQYF,TGTGCCAGCAGCTTAGGGCTTGCGGGGCGACGAGAGACCCAGTACTTC
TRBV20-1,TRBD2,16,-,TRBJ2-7,CSARVGIAGGVYEQYF,TGCAGTGCTAGAGTAGGGATAGCGGGGGGGGTCTACGAGCAGTACTTC
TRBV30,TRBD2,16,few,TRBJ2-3,CAWSVGRRGGIDTQYF,TGTGCCTGGAGTGTAGGGCGACGGGGGGGAATAGATACGCAGTATTTT
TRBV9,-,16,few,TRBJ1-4,CASSPRLGGPSEKLFF,TGTGCCAGCTCACCCCGCCTAGGGGGACCAAGTGAAAAACTGTTTTTT
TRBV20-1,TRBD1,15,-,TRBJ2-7,CSARLKQGTKYEQYF,TGCAGTGCTAGACTCAAACAGGGGACAAAATACGAGCAGTACTTC
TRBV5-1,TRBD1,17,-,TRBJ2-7,CASSLDLQGAWAYEQYF,TGTGCCAGCAGCTTGGATTTGCAGGGGGCCTGGGCCTACGAGCAGTACTTC
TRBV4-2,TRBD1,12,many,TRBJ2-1,CASSQEGQGSFF,TGTGCCAGCAGCCAAGAGGGACAGGGCTCGTTCTTC
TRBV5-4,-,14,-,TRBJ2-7,CASSEGSMNYEQYF,TGTGCCAGCAGCGAGGGGTCTATGAACTACGAGCAGTACTTC
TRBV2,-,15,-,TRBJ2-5,CASSPLGSLQETQYF,TGTGCCAGCAGCCCCCTTGGCAGCCTCCAAGAGACCCAGTACTTC
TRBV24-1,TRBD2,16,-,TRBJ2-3,CATRYITSGGADTQYF,TGTGCCACCAGGTACATTACTAGCGGGGGTGCAGATACGCAGTATTTT
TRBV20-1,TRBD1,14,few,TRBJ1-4,CSARPTGTNEKLFF,TGCAGTGCTAGGCCGACAGGGACTAATGAAAAACTGTTTTTT
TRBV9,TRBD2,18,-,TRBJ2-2,CASSVYGLAGGRTGELFF,TGTGCCAGCAGCGTATATGGGCTAGCGGGGGGGAGAACCGGGGAGCTGTTTTTT
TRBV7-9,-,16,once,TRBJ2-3,CASSVVRGRGTDTQYF,TGTGCCAGCAGCGTCGTGAGGGGTAGGGGCACAGATACGCAGTATTTT
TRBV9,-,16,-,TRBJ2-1,CASSSGGLQGLNEQFF,TGTGCCAGCAGCTCAGGTGGGCTTCAGGGTTTGAATGAGCAGTTCTTC
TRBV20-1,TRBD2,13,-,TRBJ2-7,CSARASGSGEQYF,TGCAGTGCTAGGGCTAGCGGGAGTGGCGAGCAGTACTTC
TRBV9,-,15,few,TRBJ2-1,CASSADRGGYNEQFF,TGTGCCAGCAGCGCGGACAGAGGTGGCTACAATGAGCAGTTCTTC
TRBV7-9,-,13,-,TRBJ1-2,CASSQGRIYGYTF,TGTGCCAGCAGCCAGGGACGGATCTATGGCTACACCTTC
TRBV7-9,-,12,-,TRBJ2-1,CASSPYRDEQFF,TGTGCCAGCAGCCCTTATCGCGATGAGCAGTTCTTC
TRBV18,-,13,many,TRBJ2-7,CASSQRIGNEQYF,TGTGCCAGCTCCCAACGTATAGGGAACGAGCAGTACTTC
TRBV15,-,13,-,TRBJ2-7,CATSRELGYEQYF,TGTGCCACCAGCAGAGAACTCGGCTACGAGCAGTACTTC
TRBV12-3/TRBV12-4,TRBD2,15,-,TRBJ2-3,CASSQLAGGTDTQYF,TGTGCCAGCAGCCAACTAGCGGGAGGTACAGATACGCAGTATTTT
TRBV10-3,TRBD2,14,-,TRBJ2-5,CAISEGLAKETQYF,TGTGCCATCAGTGAGGGACTAGCGAAAGAGACCCAGTACTTC
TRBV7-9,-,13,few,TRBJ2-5,CASSSSTIFGNYF,TGTGCCAGCAGCTCATCGACTATATTTGGTAACTACTTC
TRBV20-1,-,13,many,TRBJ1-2,CSAGGLPGYGYTF,TGCAGCGCCGGGGGGCTCCCGGGATATGGCTACACCTTC
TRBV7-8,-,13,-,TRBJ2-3,CASSARGSDTQYF,TGTGCCAGCAGCGCCCGGGGTTCAGATACGCAGTATTTT
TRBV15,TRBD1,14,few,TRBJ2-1,CATCSGTGAYEQFF,TGTGCCACGTGCTCCGGGACAGGGGCATATGAGCAGTTCTTC
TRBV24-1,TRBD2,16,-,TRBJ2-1,CATSDPSGEVGNEQFF,TGTGCCACCAGTGACCCTAGCGGGGAGGTGGGCAATGAGCAGTTCTTC
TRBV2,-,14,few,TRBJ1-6,CASSVTGLYSPLHF,TGTGCCAGCAGTGTTACGGGGCTTTATTCACCCCTCCACTTT
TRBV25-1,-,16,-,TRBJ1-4,CASSEYGGWVGEKLFF,TGTGCCAGCAGTGAATACGGAGGGTGGGTAGGTGAAAAACTGTTTTTT
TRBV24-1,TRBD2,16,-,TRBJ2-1,CATSGTSGRATHEQFF,TGTGCCACCAGTGGGACTAGCGGGAGGGCTACACATGAGCAGTTCTTC
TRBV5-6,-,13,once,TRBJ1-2,CASSALKSYGYTF,TGTGCCAGCAGCGCCCTAAAGAGCTATGGCTACACCTTC
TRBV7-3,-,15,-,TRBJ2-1,CASSPGEAVGNEQFF,TGTGCCAGCAGCCCGGGGGAAGCGGTTGGCAATGAGCAGTTCTTC
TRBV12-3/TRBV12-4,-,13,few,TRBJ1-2,CASSRSRERGYTF,TGTGCCAGCAGCCGCTCCCGGGAACGTGGCTACACCTTC
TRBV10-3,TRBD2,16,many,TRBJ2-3,CAISESRGGPVDTQYF,TGTGCCATCAGTGAGTCCCGGGGGGGCCCGGTAGATACGCAGTATTTT
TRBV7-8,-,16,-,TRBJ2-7,CASSLVLGRPSYEQYF,TGTGCCAGCAGCTTAGTGTTGGGACGGCCCTCCTACGAGCAGTACTTC
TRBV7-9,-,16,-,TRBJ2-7,CAGSLRSTDPKGEQYF,TGTGCCGGCAGCTTGCGAAGCACAGACCCAAAGGGCGAGCAGTACTTC
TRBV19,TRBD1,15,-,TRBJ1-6,CASTLTGGDNSPLHF,TGTGCCAGTACCCTCACAGGGGGCGATAATTCACCCCTCCACTTT
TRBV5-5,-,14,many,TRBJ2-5,CASSLEGRQETQYF,TGTGCCAGCAGCTTGGAGGGGCGGCAGGAGACCCAGTACTTC